This entry describes one T cell receptor beta chain. Its matching antigen is unknown. The data belong to a study of OX40 agonist ivuxolimab in advanced cancers. For the study at large: Patients were dosed with the agonistic anti-OX40 (CD134) antibody ivuxolimab. Among those enrolled, mean age was roughly 55 years (range about 23 to 80) and approximately 80% were male. Two cutaneous melanoma patients and one hepatocellular carcinoma patient, three in all, had partial responses. Study observations and caveats: At 0.1 to 3.0 mg/kg, CD4+ and CD8+ blood T cells expanded clonally by week 6.

Produced via immunoSEQ multiplex PCR; TCRdb's table is partial and in-frame only. The table lists 65,000 to 95,000 clones, 89% of them singletons, with about 0.2% in the top ten. The CDR3 length is 16 residues. Germline-derived CDR1 and CDR2 are GTSNPN and SVGIG (reference sequence). Trimming cost V 0 bases and J 0 bases, with 11 bases left between them. This specimen consisted of CD4+ or CD8+ T cells sorted from blood, obtained in a trial of the OX40 agonist ivuxolimab. The chain links TRBV30 to TRBJ1-4, with D perhaps TRBD1 (6 bases). The sequence came from an adult with an advanced solid tumor such as melanoma, head and neck, liver or kidney cancer. CDR3 sequence reads: CAWSVARGATNEKLFF. The CDR3 coding sequence is TGTGCCTGGAGTGTAGCCAGGGGAGCAACTAATGAAAAACTGTTTTTT.